The subject of this entry is one T cell receptor (beta chain). Its antigen is not known. This entry is derived from a study of blood T cells in healthy people across ages. Study-wide background: Template switching picked up about one barcoded beta molecule for each two T cells.

The authors ran a second PCR of roughly 6 to 12 cycles using a sample-barcoded 5' primer and a J-beta primer mix. TCRdb called the 5' RACE reads again in MiXCR, with one record for every CDR3 protein. The sample comprises about 1.8 million distinct CDR3 sequences, around 50% of which are singletons, and 2.1% rests with the top ten. The V end lost 1 base, the J end lost 8 bases, and 11 bases lay between the germline ends. CDR3 length equals 14 residues. Germline loops: CDR1 SGHTA, CDR2 FQGNSA. General study results and limits: Aged donors had fewer naive CD4+ cells and lower diversity than long-lived donors.

Researchers report isolating at least 6.5 million PBMCs per sample. The sequenced sample was blood. The chain carries TRBV7-2 and TRBJ1-4; D gene uncertain. The source of this sequence is a woman aged 40 to 50 in good health. The DNA of the CDR3 is TGTGCCAGCAGCTTAGGCTTACAGTGGGAAAAACTGTTTTTT. Translated: CASSLGLQWEKLFF. The complete variable domain, with remaining parts taken from reference TRBV7-2 and TRBJ1-4, reads GAGVSQSPSNKVTEKGKDVELRCDPISGHTALYWYRQSLGQGLEFLIYFQGNSAPDKSGLPSDRFSAERTGGSVSTLTIQRTQQEDSAVYLCASSLGLQWEKLFFGSGTQLSVL.